The next 24 T cell receptor beta chains were all read from a single sample in a study of T cells in Graves' hyperthyroidism and ophthalmopathy. Authors of the study amplified TCR beta CDR3 regions from RNA transcripts. HTBI primers drove first-round RT-PCR of the TCR CDR3. Each CDR3 protein gets one entry after TCRdb re-called the multiplex PCR reads with MiXCR. The sample holds 350,000 or so distinct CDR3 sequences, 15% to 20% seen once. Sequenced material: blood. Receptors were obtained from a woman aged 35 to 49 with Graves' ophthalmopathy.

Many counts were recorded for this clonotype. This chain uses TRBV19 with TRBJ1-1; TRBD1 matches 9 bases. The germline CDR1 and CDR2 sequences are LNHDA and SQIVND (reference sequence). Germline trimming cut 7 bases from V and 5 bases from J; bases unmatched to any gene: 17. This CDR3 has 17 residues. CDR3: CASKRWTGASRETEAFF. CDR3 in DNA: TGTGCCAGTAAACGGTGGACAGGGGCTTCAAGGGAGACTGAAGCTTTCTTT.

This clonotype was recorded at least ten times. An end of the junction does not agree with germline; a read error may underlie this. The CDR3 reads CAWSVGDPKAF. The DNA of the CDR3 is TGTGCCTGGAGTGTTGGGGACCCTAAGGCTTTC. J is TRBJ2-7 and V is TRBV30, with D perhaps TRBD1 or TRBD2 (5 bases each). The CDR3 contains 11 residues. CDR1 GTSNPN and CDR2 SVGIG come from the germline V gene (reference sequence).

In this sample, this clonotype turned up many times. The genes are TRBV7-2 and TRBJ2-5; TRBD2 agrees at 9 bases. J gave up 7 bases and V 5 bases, and 11 bases lay outside the gene matches. Germline CDR1 is SGHTA and CDR2 is FQGNSA. The CDR3 consists of 15 residues. CDR3 DNA: TGTGCCAGCAGCCAGGGTGTTAGCGGGAGACGGACCCAGTACTTC. Its protein product is CASSQGVSGRRTQYF.

This clonotype was seen repeatedly, ten times or more. This CDR3 reads CASSLDRADSSGNTIYF. The CDR3 coding sequence is TGTGCCAGCAGCTTAGATCGAGCGGACAGCTCTGGAAACACCATATATTTT. The rearrangement uses TRBV11-2 and TRBJ1-3; D may be TRBD1 (6 bases). V gave up 0 bases and J gave up 0 bases, with 12 bases separating them. Germline assignment: CDR1 SGHAT and CDR2 FQNNGV. This CDR3 spans 17 amino acids.

This clonotype occurred many times. CDR3 DNA: TGTGCCTGGATCACCACAGGCAACTATGGCTACACCTTC. It specifies CAWITTGNYGYTF. The chain employs TRBV30 and TRBJ1-2, with D perhaps matching TRBD1 (5 bases). The CDR3 extends over 13 amino acids. Trimming cost V 4 bases and J 2 bases, with 11 bases left between them. Germline V lookup: CDR1 GTSNPN, CDR2 SVGIG (reference sequence).

This clonotype was seen at least ten times. The V gene is TRBV6-5, the J gene TRBJ2-5, with 9 bases identical to TRBD1. CDR1 and CDR2 (germline): MNHEY, SVGAGI. V shed 3 bases and J 6 bases; nucleotides not matched to a gene: 11. The CDR3 extends over 16 amino acids. The CDR3, as DNA: TGTGCCAGCAGTTATCAAACAGGGGGCGCTGCGAAGACCCAGTACTTC. Protein: CASSYQTGGAAKTQYF.

The J gene is TRBJ1-1, the V gene TRBV28; D is perhaps TRBD1 (5 bases). V dropped 10 bases and J dropped 7 bases, with 13 bases sitting between them. Germline lookup yields CDR1 MDHEN and CDR2 SYDVKM. The CDR3 runs 11 residues. The CDR3 reads CATCRGVEAFF. CDR3 nucleotides: TGTGCCACCTGCCGGGGGGTTGAAGCTTTCTTT.

At least ten counts were recorded for this clonotype. The rearrangement joins TRBV4-1 to TRBJ2-5, with D possibly being TRBD1 (7 bases). CDR1 and CDR2 (germline): MGHRA, YSYEKL. Trimming took off 1 base at V and 4 bases at J, with 13 bases between the two ends. This CDR3 contains 15 residues. The CDR3 here is CASSQVEGARETQYF. For the CDR3, the DNA is TGCGCCAGCAGCCAAGTGGAGGGGGCAAGAGAGACCCAGTACTTC.

This clonotype was picked up many times. The rearrangement links TRBV30 to TRBJ1-1, with TRBD1 matching 7 bases. The CDR3 covers 14 residues. The V gene end was trimmed by 4 bases and the J gene end by 1 base; junction bases not matched to a gene: 6. Germline-derived CDR1 and CDR2 are GTSNPN and SVGIG (reference sequence). Here the CDR3 DNA reads TGTGCCTGGACAGGACAGGAGGGGAACACTGAAGCTTTCTTT. Translation gives CAWTGQEGNTEAFF.

Many counts were recorded for this clonotype. The CDR3 nucleotides are TGTGCCAGCAGCTTCGGCGGGAGGGCCTCCGGGGAGCTGTTTTTT. Amino acid sequence: CASSFGGRASGELFF. This chain uses TRBV7-2 with TRBJ2-2, with 9 bases identical to TRBD2. This CDR3 spans 15 amino acids. CDR1 SGHTA and CDR2 FQGNSA come from the germline V gene. V gave up 3 bases and J gave up 6 bases; unmatched junction bases: 5.

To note about this clonotype: This could be a read error, since a much larger clone is one nucleotide away. CDR3 protein: CASRGGAQNTEASF. The CDR3 region has the DNA TGCGCCAGCCGCGGGGGAGCGCAGAACACTGAAGCTTCCTTT. The chain joins TRBV4-1 to TRBJ1-1, with D maybe TRBD1 (5 bases). The CDR3 spans 14 residues. Germline values: CDR1 MGHRA, CDR2 YSYEKL.

This clonotype was observed many times. The chain couples TRBV12-3 or TRBV12-4 to TRBJ2-7; 7 nucleotides align to TRBD2. V lost 3 bases and J lost 5; bases outside the gene matches: 7. CDR3 size: 14 residues. The DNA for the CDR3 is TGTGCCAGCAGTTTTTCCGGGACTATCGACGAGCAGTACTTC. It yields the protein CASSFSGTIDEQYF.

This clonotype has ten or more counts. The CDR3 region has the DNA TGCGCCAGCAGCCCGGTGGGCATTCCTCCCGAGCAGTACTTC. Protein: CASSPVGIPPEQYF. The chain links TRBV5-1 to TRBJ2-7; D is unclear. This CDR3 is built from 14 residues. CDR1 is SGHRS and CDR2 is YFSETQ in the germline V gene. V was clipped by 4 bases and J by 6 bases, with 17 bases between them.

At least ten counts were recorded for this clonotype. The chain joins TRBV12-3 or TRBV12-4 to TRBJ2-1, with TRBD2 matching over 11 bases. The ends lost 4 bases at V and 6 bases at J; junction bases unmatched: 2. The CDR3 length is 14 residues. The CDR3 DNA sequence: TGTGCCAGCAGTTGGACTAGCGGGTCCAATGAGCAGTTCTTC. Translated, it gives CASSWTSGSNEQFF.

This chain uses TRBV30 with TRBJ1-1, with 9 bases matching TRBD1. The germline CDR1 and CDR2 sequences are GTSNPN and SVGIG (reference sequence). This CDR3 is built from 14 residues. Trimming at V came to 4 bases and at J to 6 bases, leaving 9 bases not matched to a gene. CDR3 DNA sequence: TGTGCCTGGACCGCCGGGACAGGGTTGGCTGAAGCTTTCTTT. It specifies CAWTAGTGLAEAFF.

This clonotype was picked up many times. The chain has TRBV29-1 and TRBJ2-5; 11 bases are shared with TRBD1. Germline CDR1 and CDR2: SQVTM and ANQGSEA. This CDR3 has 13 amino acids. V gave up 5 bases and J gave up 7 bases; unmatched junction bases: 6. DNA for the CDR3: TGCAGCGTTAGAGGGACAGGGGGAGGGACCCAGTACTTC. As protein: CSVRGTGGGTQYF.

This clonotype was picked up many times. The chain is built from TRBV7-9 and TRBJ2-7, with 9 bases lining up with TRBD1. The CDR3 contains 15 residues. Looked up from germline, CDR1 is SEHNR and CDR2 is FQNEAQ (reference sequence). Trimming removed 5 bases from V and 3 bases from J; junction bases left unmatched: 8. For the CDR3, the DNA is TGTGCCAGCAGCATAACGGGGACAGGGATCTACGAGCAGTACTTC. Amino acid sequence: CASSITGTGIYEQYF.

At least ten counts were recorded for this clonotype. Being one base from a much bigger clone, this may be a read error. The gene calls are TRBV6-1 and TRBJ1-5, with D tentatively TRBD1 (5 bases). The CDR3 contains 17 residues. Germline CDR1 reads MNHNS; CDR2 reads SASEGT. Trimming stripped 6 bases from V and 5 bases from J, with 23 bases between. CDR3 sequence reads: CASSPHEGSRHHQPQHF. CDR3 coding DNA: TGTGCCAGCAGCCCACACGAGGGGTCTAGACACCATCAGCCCCAGCATTTT.

The rearrangement uses TRBV30 and TRBJ2-7, with 9 positions matching TRBD1. The CDR3 spans 11 residues. The germline CDR1 and CDR2 sequences are GTSNPN and SVGIG (reference sequence). With 5 bases clipped from V and 6 bases from J, the junction kept 2 bases outside the gene matches. The CDR3 sequence: CAWGQGSEQYF. DNA of the CDR3: TGTGCCTGGGGACAGGGGTCCGAGCAGTACTTC.

This clonotype occurred many times. This chain joins TRBV4-2 and TRBJ2-7, with unresolved D. The V end lost 0 bases, the J end lost 0 bases, and 9 bases lay between the germline ends. The CDR3 is 15 amino acids. Germline-derived CDR1 and CDR2 are LGHNA and YNFKEQ. In DNA form, the CDR3 reads TGTGCCAGCAGCCAAGAGGTGGGGAACTCCTACGAGCAGTACTTC. This codes for CASSQEVGNSYEQYF.

This clonotype was recorded at least ten times. The V gene is TRBV29-1, the J gene TRBJ2-2; 8 bases map to TRBD2. Trimming at V came to 7 bases and at J to 5 bases, leaving 6 bases not matched to a gene. Germline CDR1 SQVTM, CDR2 ANQGSEA. This CDR3 spans 13 amino acids. The CDR3 DNA reads TGCAGCGCCAAGGGACTAGGTACCGGGGAGCTGTTTTTT. Its translation: CSAKGLGTGELFF.

The chain couples TRBV3-1 to TRBJ1-1, with 8 bases fitting TRBD1. The ends lost 4 bases at V and 4 bases at J; junction bases unmatched: 11. The CDR3 is 16 residues long. The V gene's germline CDR1 is LGHDT and CDR2 YNNKEL (reference sequence). In nucleotides, the CDR3 is TGTGCCAGCAGCCGCGGTGGCAGGGGGCGCCGCACTGAAGCTTTCTTT. It codes for CASSRGGRGRRTEAFF.

The rearrangement uses TRBV28 and TRBJ1-6; D is possibly TRBD1 (5 bases). CDR1 and CDR2 (germline): MDHEN, SYDVKM. The CDR3 extends over 15 amino acids. With 7 bases removed from V and 6 bases from J, the gap between germline ends came to 16 bases. DNA for the CDR3: TGTGCCAGCAAAGGCGATCAGGGTTCTAATTCACCCCTCCACTTT. This translates into CASKGDQGSNSPLHF.

This clonotype was seen many times. The gene calls are TRBV29-1 and TRBJ2-7; the D is unclear. Germline V gene sequence: CDR1 SQVTM, CDR2 ANQGSEA. The CDR3 contains 12 residues. Trimming left V 3 bases short and J 5 bases short, with 11 bases between. The CDR3 DNA sequence: TGCAGCGTTGATGACTCCTCGAACGAGCAGTACTTC. Amino acid sequence: CSVDDSSNEQYF.